This TCR beta chain was profiled in a study of OX40 agonist ivuxolimab in advanced cancers. Produced via immunoSEQ multiplex PCR; TCRdb's table is partial and in-frame only. The repertoire consists of under 80,000 clones, with 90% to 95% occurring once and the leading ten covering less than 0.35%. The CDR3 totals 14 residues. Germline V lookup: CDR1 SGHTA, CDR2 FQGNSA. The V gene lost 1 base and the J gene lost 10 bases, with 14 bases spanning the gap. This TCR was recovered from an adult with an advanced solid tumor such as melanoma, head and neck, liver or kidney cancer. The rearrangement links TRBV7-2 to TRBJ2-1; the D call may be TRBD1 or TRBD2 (5 bases each). The sample here was CD4+ or CD8+ T cells sorted from blood, taken in a trial of the OX40 agonist ivuxolimab. The CDR3 coding sequence is TGTGCCAGCAGCTTAGGTATGTGGGACGCAGAGCAGTTCTTC. Its protein product is CASSLGMWDAEQFF.